This T cell receptor beta chain was sequenced in a study of identical twins. The CDR3 extends over 13 amino acids. CDR1 is ENHRY, CDR2 SYGVKD, per germline. With V trimmed by 4 bases and J by 8 bases, 4 bases remained unmatched. This clonotype was seen only a few times. Antigen specificity is unknown. In TCRdb, the 5' RACE reads were re-called with MiXCR into one record per CDR3 protein. The sample carries fewer than 550,000 distinct CDR3 sequences, 13% to 15% recorded once. Findings of the study overall: Monozygotic twins shared more out-of-frame TCR alpha than recombination models predicted. Within cord blood, abundant beta clonotypes carried fewer insertions, but memory repertoires showed no such trend.

The same specimen was also included in a second study, on yellow fever vaccine responses in identical twins.

The specimen sequenced was CD4+ T cells sorted from blood. V is TRBV10-3 and J is TRBJ2-1; 8 nucleotides match TRBD2. The TCR originated in a young woman in good health. The CDR3 protein is CAISGTSSDEQFF. The CDR3 DNA reads TGTGCCATCAGTGGGACTAGCTCCGATGAGCAGTTCTTC.